Below, 5 T cell receptor beta chains from the same sample are listed, as sequenced in a study of Tregs in tolerant kidney transplant recipients. The table came from immunoSEQ multiplex PCR; TCRdb's copy has only in-frame clones and leaves some out. The table includes 100,000 to 150,000 clones, roughly nine tenths detected once. The sequencing sample was made of CD4+ T cells from blood. The source is a human donor in good health.

The chain recombines TRBV9 with TRBJ2-7; D gene unclear. V was clipped by 4 bases and J by 2 bases, with 10 bases between them. The CDR3 is 13 amino acids. Germline V gives CDR1 SGDLS, CDR2 YYNGEE. CDR3 region: CASSPGMAYEQYF. CDR3 DNA sequence: TGTGCCAGCAGCCCCGGAATGGCCTACGAGCAGTACTTC.

This clone appeared once. The V and J genes are TRBV5-1 and TRBJ1-1, with 9 bases identical to TRBD1. V gave up 4 bases and J gave up 2 bases; unmatched junction bases: 6. This CDR3 region has 15 residues. Germline-derived CDR1 and CDR2 are SGHRS and YFSETQ. The CDR3 nucleotides read TGCGCCAGCAGCAGTACGGACAGGGGCAACACTGAAGCTTTCTTT. Its translation is CASSSTDRGNTEAFF.

This sequence joins TRBV10-3 and TRBJ1-2; TRBD1 might be the D (5 bases). The germline V gene encodes CDR1 ENHRY and CDR2 SYGVKD. V shed 2 bases and J shed 4 bases, with 8 bases lying between them. This CDR3 is built from 13 residues. The CDR3 protein is CAISERTLYGYTF. DNA for the CDR3: TGTGCCATCAGTGAGCGGACACTCTATGGCTACACCTTC.

V usage is TRBV18 and J usage is TRBJ2-4; D is perhaps TRBD2 (5 bases). There are 13 residues in the CDR3. From germline, CDR1 is KGHSH and CDR2 LQKENI. The germline V and J ends were trimmed by 6 bases and 8 bases, with 14 bases remaining between them. For the CDR3, the DNA is TGTGCCAGCTCCTATTCGAGGGATCACATTCAGTACTTC. The encoded protein is CASSYSRDHIQYF. Complete variable domain (other parts from reference TRBV18 and TRBJ2-4): NAGVMQNPRHLVRRRGQEARLRCSPMKGHSHVYWYRQLPEEGLKFMVYLQKENIIDESGMPKERFSAEFPKEGPSILRIQQVVRGDSAAYFCASSYSRDHIQYFGAGTRLSVL.

The genes are TRBV15 and TRBJ2-3; TRBD1 matches 10 bases. V was clipped by 4 bases and J by 6 bases; unmatched bases: 7. Germline V gene lookup returns CDR1 LNHNV and CDR2 YYDKDF (reference sequence). CDR3 length: 15 residues. CDR3 coding DNA: TGTGCCACCAGCACACGGGACAGGGGATGGGATACGCAGTATTTT. Protein: CATSTRDRGWDTQYF. Full variable domain (rest looked up from reference TRBV15 and TRBJ2-3): DAMVIQNPRYQVTQFGKPVTLSCSQTLNHNVMYWYQQKSSQAPKLLFHYYDKDFNNEADTPDNFQSRRPNTSFCFLDIRSPGLGDTAMYLCATSTRDRGWDTQYFGPGTRLTVL.